The 28 T cell receptor beta chains given below trace back to one sample, sequenced in a study of molecular identifiers for immune sequencing clone quantification. TCRdb analysed the PCR reads with MiXCR anew, one entry per CDR3 protein. The data hold 300,000 to 350,000 distinct CDR3 sequences, with about 22% observed a single time. What was sequenced was naive CD8+ T cells from blood, with Jurkat cell RNA spiked in. The subset here: FACS-sorted CD8+CD4-CCR7+CD45RA+ naive T cells. These receptor sequences come from a human donor in good health. Some libraries in this study had Jurkat cell RNA spiked in.

This clonotype came up many times. This chain links TRBV28 with TRBJ1-5; D gene uncertain. Germline CDR1 reads MDHEN; CDR2 reads SYDVKM. The CDR3 totals 16 residues. V was trimmed by 6 bases and J by 0 bases, leaving 15 bases between them. The CDR3 protein is CASRLTGSYSNQPQHF. In DNA, the CDR3 is TGTGCCAGCAGACTAACGGGCAGTTATAGCAATCAGCCCCAGCATTTT.

Details on this clonotype: A much bigger clone sits one base away, suggesting this may be a read error. This chain links TRBV19 with TRBJ2-1; 8 bases fit TRBD2. The CDR3 consists of 15 residues. CDR1 and CDR2 from the germline V gene are LNHDA and SQIVND (reference sequence). The CDR3 sequence is CASSIGTRGDNEQSF. The CDR3 nucleotides read TGTGCCAGTAGTATTGGGACTAGGGGGGACAATGAGCAGTCCTTC.

For this clonotype: A read error may explain this, as a much larger clone is one base away. This CDR3 reads CAISESGEPGTEAFF. CDR3 bases: TGTGCCATCAGTGAGTCGGGGGAGCCGGGAACTGAAGCTTTCTTT. The chain couples TRBV10-3 to TRBJ1-1, with a possible D match to TRBD1 (5 bases). CDR3 length equals 15 residues. Trimming stripped 0 bases from V and 5 bases from J, with 13 bases between. CDR1 is ENHRY and CDR2 is SYGVKD in the germline V gene.

This clonotype was recorded at least ten times. The gene calls are TRBV7-9 and TRBJ1-3, with TRBD1 as a possible D gene (6 bases). The CDR3 is 17 amino acids. Looked up from germline, CDR1 is SEHNR and CDR2 is FQNEAQ (reference sequence). Trimming took off 6 bases at V and 0 bases at J, with 18 bases between the two ends. CDR3 loop: CASSPNRGQISGNTIYF. The CDR3 bases are TGTGCCAGCAGTCCGAATAGAGGACAGATCTCTGGAAACACCATATATTTT.

The chain couples TRBV3-1 to TRBJ1-1, with D unclear. Germline V gene data show CDR1 as LGHDT and CDR2 as YNNKEL (reference sequence). CDR3 length: 16 amino acids. The ends were cut back, 3 bases at V and 0 bases at J, with 14 bases in the middle. The CDR3 nucleotides read TGTGCCAGCAGCCATGCGGCCGATCAGCTGAACACTGAAGCTTTCTTT. As protein: CASSHAADQLNTEAFF.

This clonotype was picked up many times. The gene calls are TRBV7-9 and TRBJ2-2; a possible D gene is TRBD2 (5 bases). The CDR3 spans 15 residues. V gave up 5 bases and J gave up 8 bases, with 18 bases separating them. CDR1 and CDR2 from the germline V gene are SEHNR and FQNEAQ (reference sequence). The CDR3 spells CASSHPGLSWGELFF. CDR3 coding DNA: TGTGCCAGCAGCCACCCCGGACTTTCTTGGGGGGAGCTGTTTTTT.

V usage is TRBV7-8 and J usage is TRBJ1-2; D remains ambiguous. The ends were cut back, 1 base at V and 0 bases at J, with 9 bases in the middle. Germline CDR1 SGHVS, CDR2 FQNEAQ. The CDR3 spans 15 residues. CDR3 loop: CASSLEDGTNYGYTF. CDR3 nucleotides: TGTGCCAGCAGCTTAGAGGACGGAACTAACTATGGCTACACCTTC. The variable domain in full, with the rest retrieved from reference TRBV7-8 and TRBJ1-2, is GAGVSQSPRYKVAKRGQDVALRCDPISGHVSLFWYQQALGQGPEFLTYFQNEAQLDKSGLPSDRFFAERPEGSVSTLKIQRTQQEDSAVYLCASSLEDGTNYGYTFGSGTRLTVV.

This clonotype was counted at least ten times. The J gene is TRBJ2-1, the V gene TRBV6-5; D gene unclear. Deletions cut 0 bases from V and 8 bases from J, with 17 bases between. Per germline, CDR1 MNHEY and CDR2 SVGAGI. The CDR3 runs to 16 residues. CDR3 sequence: CASSYSVYSLRDEQFF. CDR3 nucleotides: TGTGCCAGCAGTTACTCGGTATACTCCCTCCGGGATGAGCAGTTCTTC.

This clonotype was seen once. This may be a read error, as it is one base from a much larger clone. The chain links TRBV6-5 to TRBJ2-7; D possibly matches TRBD1 or TRBD2 (5 bases each). Per germline, CDR1 MNHEY and CDR2 SVGAGI. V lost 7 bases, J lost 9 bases, and 25 bases lay in between. The CDR3 loop spans 15 amino acids. The CDR3 loop reads CASILRGPGGLSQYF. For the CDR3, the DNA is TGTGCCAGCATCCTCCGGGGACCGGGCGGGTTGTCGCAGTACTTC.

This clonotype has ten or more counts. V gene TRBV29-1 combines with J gene TRBJ2-5; 7 bases map to TRBD2. Germline V gene sequence: CDR1 SQVTM, CDR2 ANQGSEA. The CDR3 covers 12 residues. The J segment lost 4 bases and the V segment lost 4 bases, leaving 3 bases of the junction unmatched. DNA for the CDR3: TGCAGCGTTGTGCCGGGAGGAGAGACCCAGTACTTC. It specifies CSVVPGGETQYF.

This clonotype was counted many times. The chain carries TRBV7-8 and TRBJ1-5; no clear D gene. The CDR3 runs to 16 residues. The V gene's germline CDR1 is SGHVS and CDR2 FQNEAQ. Trimming pared 1 base from V and 3 bases from J, leaving 13 bases between. CDR3 sequence (DNA): TGTGCCAGCAGCTTAGTGTTGGGGAGAGTCAATCAGCCCCAGCATTTT. Translation: CASSLVLGRVNQPQHF.

J is TRBJ2-3 and V is TRBV4-1; unclear D gene. CDR1 and CDR2 (germline): MGHRA, YSYEKL. V was clipped by 5 bases and J by 6 bases, with 18 bases between them. The CDR3 runs 15 residues. The CDR3 DNA is TGCGCCAGCAGCGCAATCTTTCCGCAGGAGGATACGCAGTATTTT. As protein: CASSAIFPQEDTQYF.

For this clonotype: A much larger clonotype is one base distant, so this may be a read error. The chain is built from TRBV13 and TRBJ2-7; no reliable D call. This CDR3 contains 14 residues. Germline assignment: CDR1 PRHDT and CDR2 FYEKMQ (reference sequence). CDR3 DNA sequence: TGTGCCAGCAGCTTAGGCAGGCCTTCCTACGGGCAGTACTTC. Protein sequence: CASSLGRPSYGQYF.

To note about this clonotype: This may come from a read error, since a much larger clone is one base off. The chain employs TRBV28 and TRBJ2-7; no clear D. The germline V gene has CDR1 MDHEN and CDR2 SYDVKM. The CDR3 extends over 13 amino acids. The CDR3 coding sequence is TGTGCCAGCAGCCCCCCGAGCCCGTACGAGCAGTGCTTC. Protein product: CASSPPSPYEQCF. The full variable domain, rest sourced from reference TRBV28 and TRBJ2-7, is DVKVTQSSRYLVKRTGEKVFLECVQDMDHENMFWYRQDPGLGLRLIYFSYDVKMKEKGDIPEGYSVSREKKERFSLILESASTNQTSMYLCASSPPSPYEQCFGPGTRLTVT.

This clonotype occurred many times. This chain uses TRBV2 with TRBJ2-3, with D hard to call. Germline V gene sequence: CDR1 SNHLY, CDR2 FYNNEI. CDR3 length: 13 residues. Trimming removed 5 bases at V and 5 bases at J, with 11 bases between. This CDR3 reads CASSRPIEDTQYF. CDR3 DNA: TGTGCCAGCAGTCGTCCGATAGAAGATACGCAGTATTTT.

Many counts were recorded for this clonotype. V and J are TRBV7-9 and TRBJ1-1; possible D gene TRBD1, 5 bases. The CDR3 is made up of 15 amino acids. CDR1 is SEHNR and CDR2 is FQNEAQ in the germline V gene (reference sequence). The germline V and J ends were trimmed by 5 bases and 1 base, with 14 bases remaining between them. The DNA of the CDR3 is TGTGCCAGCAGCCAAGCCAAGACAGAGAACACTGAAGCTTTCTTT. It yields the protein CASSQAKTENTEAFF.

This chain joins TRBV7-6 and TRBJ2-7, with TRBD1 matching 7 bases. V was clipped by 5 bases and J by 0 bases; unmatched bases: 10. The CDR3 totals 16 residues. The germline V gene has CDR1 SGHVS and CDR2 FNYEAQ. CDR3 in amino acids: CASSPEGQSSSYEQYF. For the CDR3, the DNA is TGTGCCAGCAGCCCTGAGGGACAGAGCAGCTCCTACGAGCAGTACTTC.

This clonotype was counted only a few times. The chain employs TRBV20-1 and TRBJ2-3, with TRBD2 matching over 16 bases. V was clipped by 6 bases and J by 3 bases; unmatched bases: 12. Germline V gene lookup returns CDR1 DFQATT and CDR2 SNEGSKA (reference sequence). The CDR3 covers 18 residues. CDR3 loop: CSAATGTSGRGPTDTQYF. CDR3 nucleotide sequence: TGCAGTGCCGCAACCGGGACTAGCGGGAGGGGCCCAACAGATACGCAGTATTTT.

The table lists this clonotype with a few counts. The V call is TRBV27, the J call TRBJ1-1; the D is unclear. CDR3 length: 13 amino acids. The V gene lost 5 bases and the J gene lost 8 bases, with 15 bases spanning the gap. Germline CDR1 reads MNHEY; CDR2 reads SMNVEV (reference sequence). The CDR3 loop is CASSPWTALEAFF. CDR3 DNA: TGTGCCAGCAGTCCCTGGACCGCACTGGAAGCTTTCTTT.

Many counts were recorded for this clonotype. The chain recombines TRBV5-1 with TRBJ2-7; D gene unclear. Trimming left V 0 bases short and J 0 bases short, with 10 bases between. This CDR3 has 15 residues. Germline loops: CDR1 SGHRS, CDR2 YFSETQ. The CDR3 region is CASSLGGRPSYEQYF. The CDR3 DNA reads as TGCGCCAGCAGCTTGGGCGGACGACCCTCCTACGAGCAGTACTTC.

This clonotype was observed at least ten times. V is TRBV5-6 and J is TRBJ1-2; D remains unclear. From germline, CDR1 is SGHDT and CDR2 YYEEEE. This CDR3 is built from 14 residues. Trimming shortened V by 4 bases and J by 2 bases, and 12 bases separated the two germline ends. This chain's CDR3 is CASSIEGLNYGYTF. CDR3 nucleotide sequence: TGTGCCAGCAGCATCGAAGGGTTGAACTATGGCTACACCTTC.

As to this clonotype: A much larger clone differs from this one at a single base, so this may be a read error. V is TRBV20-1 and J is TRBJ1-3; D may be TRBD1 (5 bases). Germline CDR1 and CDR2: DFQATT and SNEGSKA (reference sequence). The CDR3 spans 13 residues. In DNA form, the CDR3 reads TGCAGTGCTAGATCAGGGTTGGGAAACACCACATATTTT. This encodes CSARSGLGNTTYF.

With respect to this clonotype: The conserved phenylalanine or tryptophan is not found at the CDR3 terminus, so this likely reflects a read error. The chain combines TRBV12-3 or TRBV12-4 with TRBJ2-3; tentatively, D is TRBD2 (6 bases). The CDR3 covers 14 residues. Deletions cut 3 bases from V and 2 bases from J, with 9 bases between. The CDR3 protein is CASSLGGFTDTQYS. CDR3 bases: TGTGCCAGCAGTTTGGGGGGTTTCACAGATACGCAGTATTCT.

For this clonotype: A read error may be the cause here, since a much bigger clone is one base away. This chain connects TRBV6-6 to TRBJ2-1; D is undetermined. Germline loops: CDR1 MNHNY, CDR2 SVGAGI (reference sequence). Trimming shortened V by 6 bases and J by 7 bases, and 19 bases separated the two germline ends. The length of the CDR3 is 15 residues. The CDR3 coding sequence is TGTGCCAGCAGCGGTCAAGAATTAATTTGGAATGAGCAGTTCTTC. Translated: CASSGQELIWNEQFF.

The chain uses TRBV12-3 or TRBV12-4 and TRBJ2-2; D is uncertain. The CDR3 has 15 residues. Trimming cost V 10 bases and J 1 base, with 16 bases left between them. The CDR3 reads CAIPSPRENTGELFF. CDR3 sequence (DNA): TGTGCCATCCCTAGTCCCCGAGAGAACACCGGGGAGCTGTTTTTT.

This clonotype showed up many times. J is TRBJ2-3 and V is TRBV29-1; perhaps TRBD1 as D (6 bases). Germline V gene data show CDR1 as SQVTM and CDR2 as ANQGSEA. This CDR3 has 15 residues. Trimming removed 1 base from V and 7 bases from J, with 18 bases in between. CDR3 in DNA: TGCAGCGTTGAAGGGGGGCCATTATCAGAAAATACGCAGTATTTT. Translation: CSVEGGPLSENTQYF.

This clonotype appeared many times. This chain joins TRBV29-1 and TRBJ1-2; 8 nucleotides agree with TRBD1. The V gene's germline CDR1 is SQVTM and CDR2 ANQGSEA. V trimming: 6 bases; J trimming: 1 base; junction bases outside the gene matches: 4. The CDR3 has 13 amino acids. CDR3 amino acids: CSVEQGDNYGYTF. In DNA form, the CDR3 reads TGCAGCGTGGAACAGGGGGATAACTATGGCTACACCTTC.

This clonotype showed up many times. The genes are TRBV6-2 or TRBV6-3 and TRBJ2-2, with D possibly being TRBD1 (5 bases). The length of the CDR3 is 16 residues. In germline, CDR1 is MNHEY, CDR2 SVGEGT. Trimming left V 2 bases short and J 7 bases short, with 17 bases between. CDR3 in amino acids: CASSYPIPGYNGELFF. The CDR3 DNA follows: TGTGCCAGCAGTTACCCGATCCCAGGGTATAACGGGGAGCTGTTTTTT.